The 16 T cell receptor beta chains below come from one sample, sequenced in a study of blood T cell repertoires in COVID-19. Clones were read by immunoSEQ multiplex PCR, and TCRdb kept only the in-frame ones, dropping some. The sample gives about 200,000 clones, 70% to 85% of which show up once; about 6.9% is in the top ten. The source material was peripheral blood. These receptors were obtained from a human donor with acute or convalescent COVID-19. The donor label of this sample is uncertain.

This clone was seen only a few times. The CDR3 DNA is TGTGCCAGCATCGGGACAACTAATGAAAAACTGTTTTTT. Its translation is CASIGTTNEKLFF. V usage is TRBV28 and J usage is TRBJ1-4; D not certain. Trimming pared 7 bases from V and 0 bases from J, leaving 6 bases between. This CDR3 has 13 residues. Germline loops: CDR1 MDHEN, CDR2 SYDVKM.

This clone was counted a single time. The chain is built from TRBV3-1 (or the pseudogene TRBV3-2) and TRBJ2-1, with 10 positions matching TRBD2. The V gene's germline CDR1 is LGHDT and CDR2 YNNKEL (reference sequence). The CDR3 runs 17 residues. Trimming removed 1 base from V and 5 bases from J; junction bases left unmatched: 8. The CDR3 bases are TGTGCCAGCAGCCAAGTAGCTGGACTAGCGGTCGACAATGAGCAGTTCTTC. It specifies CASSQVAGLAVDNEQFF.

The chain uses TRBV7-8 and TRBJ1-6, with D uncertain. Trimming shortened V by 5 bases and J by 7 bases, and 18 bases separated the two germline ends. CDR3 length: 16 residues. Germline V gene lookup returns CDR1 SGHVS and CDR2 FQNEAQ. CDR3 residues: CASSPSKAAINSPLHF. CDR3 DNA sequence: TGTGCCAGCAGCCCTAGTAAGGCCGCTATCAATTCACCCCTCCACTTT.

This rearrangement joins TRBV24-1 to TRBJ1-1, with 7 bases that match TRBD1. The CDR3 runs 13 residues. V shed 10 bases and J 6 bases; nucleotides not matched to a gene: 10. Germline V gene lookup returns CDR1 KGHDR and CDR2 SFDVKD. The CDR3 here is CATIGQDESEAFF. CDR3 DNA: TGTGCCACGATTGGACAGGATGAGTCTGAAGCTTTCTTT.

The rearrangement links TRBV28 to TRBJ1-2, with a tentative D call TRBD1 (5 bases). The CDR3 runs 16 residues. Trimming took 6 bases from V and 4 from J, leaving 21 bases between them. Germline CDR1 is MDHEN and CDR2 is SYDVKM. The CDR3 region has the DNA TGTGCCAGCAGCTCCCCCATGGGGCAGGGCGTCTATGGCTACACCTTC. Its translation: CASSSPMGQGVYGYTF.

CDR3 bases: TGTGCCTGGAGTGTACAAGCGGGTAATGAAAAACTGTTTTTT. This translates into CAWSVQAGNEKLFF. The gene calls are TRBV30 and TRBJ1-4, with D unresolved. Deletions cut 0 bases from V and 4 bases from J, with 9 bases between. CDR1 is GTSNPN, CDR2 SVGIG, per germline (reference sequence). CDR3 length: 14 amino acids.

The genes are TRBV9 and TRBJ2-5, with 8 bases identical to TRBD2. With V trimmed by 0 bases and J by 3 bases, 10 bases remained unmatched. The CDR3 is 17 residues long. Germline-derived CDR1 and CDR2 are SGDLS and YYNGEE. The CDR3 DNA is TGTGCCAGCAGCGTAGCTCCGATCCCGGGAGGGAAAGAGACCCAGTACTTC. Its translation: CASSVAPIPGGKETQYF.

The gene calls are TRBV6-4 and TRBJ2-2, with TRBD2 identical over 7 bases. The germline V gene encodes CDR1 MRHNA and CDR2 SNTAGT. The CDR3 is 15 amino acids. With 4 bases clipped from V and 4 bases from J, the junction kept 6 bases outside the gene matches. CDR3 in amino acids: CASSVETSFTGELFF. Written as DNA, the CDR3 is TGTGCCAGCAGTGTGGAGACTAGCTTCACCGGGGAGCTGTTTTTT.

This clone was counted a few times. The chain links TRBV7-2 to TRBJ2-2; 8 bases match TRBD2. Germline-derived CDR1 and CDR2 are SGHTA and FQGNSA. V trimming: 1 base; J trimming: 4 bases; junction bases outside the gene matches: 2. The CDR3 covers 15 residues. The CDR3 sequence is CASSLGSGSTGELFF. CDR3 in DNA: TGTGCCAGCAGCTTAGGGAGCGGGAGCACCGGGGAGCTGTTTTTT. The full variable domain, in which reference TRBV7-2 and TRBJ2-2 provide the parts outside the CDR3, is GAGVSQSPSNKVTEKGKDVELRCDPISGHTALYWYRQSLGQGLEFLIYFQGNSAPDKSGLPSDRFSAERTGGSVSTLTIQRTQQEDSAVYLCASSLGSGSTGELFFGEGSRLTVL.

This chain joins TRBV5-4 and TRBJ2-1, with a weak D call TRBD2 (6 bases). The length of the CDR3 is 16 residues. The V gene's germline CDR1 is SGHNT and CDR2 YYREEE (reference sequence). Trimming took 6 bases from V and 7 from J, leaving 23 bases between them. CDR3 DNA sequence: TGTGCCAGCAACCTGGGGGGTAGCGGAGGGGAGAATGAGCAGTTCTTC. Its protein is CASNLGGSGGENEQFF. The full variable domain, with the rest looked up from reference TRBV5-4 and TRBJ2-1, is ETGVTQSPTHLIKTRGQQVTLRCSSQSGHNTVSWYQQALGQGPQFIFQYYREEENGRGNFPPRFSGLQFPNYSSELNVNALELDDSALYLCASNLGGSGGENEQFFGPGTRLTVL.

V and J are TRBV5-1 and TRBJ1-2, with D perhaps TRBD1 (5 bases). The CDR3 length is 15 residues. Trimming left V 2 bases short and J 0 bases short, with 11 bases between. Germline CDR1 SGHRS, CDR2 YFSETQ. CDR3 protein: CASSLQEGANYGYTF. The CDR3 region has the DNA TGCGCCAGCAGCTTACAGGAAGGGGCTAACTATGGCTACACCTTC.

The rearrangement uses TRBV28 and TRBJ1-2; 7 bases are shared with TRBD1. Germline V CDR1 and CDR2: MDHEN, SYDVKM. The CDR3 runs to 12 residues. V gave up 3 bases and J gave up 8 bases; unmatched junction bases: 3. The CDR3 nucleotides read TGTGCCAGCAGTTTGGGGGACAGAGGCTACACCTTC. This gives the protein CASSLGDRGYTF.

The chain uses TRBV6-2 or TRBV6-3 and TRBJ1-2; 7 bases are a match to TRBD1. In germline, CDR1 is MNHEY, CDR2 SVGEGT. The junction had 7 bases not matched to a gene; V was cut back by 2 bases and J by 7 bases. This CDR3 has 14 amino acids. CDR3 bases: TGTGCCAGCAGTTACCGACAGGGATTTCGTGGCTACACCTTC. It codes for CASSYRQGFRGYTF.

V gene TRBV15 combines with J gene TRBJ1-6, with D unresolved. The CDR3 totals 14 residues. The V gene lost 0 bases and the J gene lost 9 bases, with 9 bases spanning the gap. Germline-derived CDR1 and CDR2 are LNHNV and YYDKDF (reference sequence). The CDR3 here is CATSRDDTVSPLHF. The CDR3 region has the DNA TGTGCCACCAGCAGAGATGACACGGTTTCACCCCTCCACTTT.

The chain combines TRBV29-1 with TRBJ1-2, with a possible D match to TRBD1 (5 bases). Trimming pared 2 bases from V and 8 bases from J, leaving 21 bases between. This CDR3 is built from 15 residues. Germline loops: CDR1 SQVTM, CDR2 ANQGSEA. The CDR3 DNA follows: TGCAGCGTTGAAAGCCCAGGTAGGGGCAGCGGGGGCTACACCTTC. It translates to CSVESPGRGSGGYTF.

This chain joins TRBV2 and TRBJ2-7; unclear D gene. The V end lost 6 bases, the J end lost 2 bases, and 11 bases lay between the germline ends. Per the germline V gene, CDR1 is SNHLY and CDR2 is FYNNEI. The CDR3 runs 13 residues. The CDR3 region is CASSSGSTYEQYF. The DNA for the CDR3 is TGTGCCAGCAGCTCCGGGTCTACCTACGAGCAGTACTTC.